Listed here are 31 T cell receptor beta chains from one sample, sequenced in a study of shared clonotypes between healthy human individuals. Libraries were prepared by immunoSEQ multiplex PCR; TCRdb keeps only in-frame clonotypes and omits some of them. The profile shows 2 million to 3 million clones, roughly 92% of them singletons. The sample comprised naive CD4+ T cells sorted from blood. Sample subset: CD45RA+ positively selected. The receptors were sampled from a man aged 18 to 30 in good health.

This clone came up once. Here the CDR3 reads CASSGVQKRGTGELFF. CDR3 bases: TGTGCCAGCAGTGGGGTGCAGAAGAGGGGAACCGGGGAGCTGTTTTTT. The chain has TRBV2 and TRBJ2-2; D tentatively fits TRBD1 or TRBD2 (5 bases each). V was clipped by 4 bases and J by 5 bases, with 17 bases between them. The CDR3 is 16 residues long. Germline loops: CDR1 SNHLY, CDR2 FYNNEI. The whole variable domain, remainder taken from reference TRBV2 and TRBJ2-2, is EPEVTQTPSHQVTQMGQEVILRCVPISNHLYFYWYRQILGQKVEFLVSFYNNEISEKSEIFDDQFSVERPDGSNFTLKIRSTKLEDSAMYFCASSGVQKRGTGELFFGEGSRLTVL.

A note on this clone: This same CDR3 is encoded by further DNA sequences in the sample. This sequence joins TRBV5-1 and TRBJ2-5; 8 nucleotides match TRBD1. The trim removed 0 bases at V and 5 bases at J, leaving 9 bases unmatched. This CDR3 has 16 residues. CDR1 and CDR2 (germline): SGHRS, YFSETQ. The CDR3 sequence is CASSLGGQGAGETQYF. CDR3 DNA sequence: TGCGCCAGCAGCTTGGGAGGACAGGGCGCAGGGGAGACCCAGTACTTC. Full variable domain (outside the CDR3, taken from reference TRBV5-1 and TRBJ2-5): KAGVTQTPRYLIKTRGQQVTLSCSPISGHRSVSWYQQTPGQGLQFLFEYFSETQRNKGNFPGRFSGRQFSNSRSEMNVSTLELGDSALYLCASSLGGQGAGETQYFGPGTRLLVL.

The gene calls are TRBV7-9 and TRBJ2-7; D remains ambiguous. Trimming took 5 bases from V and 5 from J, leaving 10 bases between them. The germline V gene encodes CDR1 SEHNR and CDR2 FQNEAQ (reference sequence). There are 12 residues in the CDR3. CDR3 bases: TGTGCCAGCAGCCGTTCCCTACACGAGCAGTACTTC. This codes for CASSRSLHEQYF.

This chain links TRBV5-3 with TRBJ2-4; 7 bases are a match to TRBD2. TRBV5-3 is recorded as an ORF, its role being uncertain. V lost 3 bases and J lost 0; bases outside the gene matches: 12. This CDR3 has 18 amino acids. The CDR3 DNA is TGTGCCAGAAGCTCGCCCCTACGGGGGGTGCTAGCCAAAAACATTCAGTACTTC. Amino acid sequence: CARSSPLRGVLAKNIQYF.

Worth noting for this clone: The same CDR3 can be traced to other DNA sequences in this sample. The V gene is TRBV18, the J gene TRBJ1-1; D might be TRBD1 (5 bases). Germline assignment: CDR1 KGHSH and CDR2 LQKENI. V was cut by 6 bases and J by 3 bases, with 8 bases left in between. The CDR3 runs 12 residues. The CDR3 DNA sequence: TGTGCCAGCTCCTTGGGGGACACTGAAGCTTTCTTT. This translates into CASSLGDTEAFF.

The chain has TRBV10-1 and TRBJ2-3, with unresolved D. The length of the CDR3 is 13 residues. V was trimmed by 4 bases and J by 5 bases, leaving 10 bases between them. Germline loops: CDR1 WNHNN, CDR2 SYGVQD (reference sequence). CDR3 sequence: CASSAQVGDTQYF. The CDR3 DNA reads as TGCGCCAGCAGTGCCCAGGTGGGAGATACGCAGTATTTT.

This clone was counted between two and nine times. This sample also contains other DNA sequences that code for the same CDR3. The chain carries TRBV29-1 and TRBJ1-1; weak D call: TRBD1 (5 bases). V dropped 2 bases and J dropped 1 base, with 5 bases sitting between them. The length of the CDR3 is 12 residues. Germline CDR1 is SQVTM and CDR2 is ANQGSEA. This CDR3 reads CSVERGNTEAFF. CDR3 coding DNA: TGCAGCGTTGAAAGGGGGAACACTGAAGCTTTCTTT.

Notes on this clone: Other DNA sequences in this specimen translate into the identical CDR3. The chain combines TRBV6-5 with TRBJ1-1; D gene uncertain. Germline V gene sequence: CDR1 MNHEY, CDR2 SVGAGI. Trimming left V 6 bases short and J 1 base short, with 9 bases between. This CDR3 comprises 13 residues. Here the CDR3 DNA reads TGTGCCAGCAGCCGAGGTGGGAACACTGAAGCTTTCTTT. This gives the protein CASSRGGNTEAFF.

The chain recombines TRBV4-1 with TRBJ2-7; the D gene is possibly TRBD2 (6 bases). The CDR3 length is 15 residues. Trimming took 3 bases from V and 6 from J, leaving 18 bases between them. The germline gives CDR1 MGHRA, CDR2 YSYEKL. CDR3 region: CASSHRDWDLSEQYF. In DNA form, the CDR3 reads TGCGCCAGCAGCCACCGGGACTGGGACCTTTCCGAGCAGTACTTC.

The DNA of the CDR3 is TGTGCCAGCAGCTTAGCTCGTGCTAGCGTATACAATGAGCAGTTCTTC. Protein sequence: CASSLARASVYNEQFF. The chain uses TRBV7-6 and TRBJ2-1, with a tentative D call TRBD2 (6 bases). Trimming removed 0 bases from V and 4 bases from J, with 13 bases in between. Germline CDR1 and CDR2: SGHVS and FNYEAQ. The CDR3 covers 16 residues.

A note on this clone: Within the sample, other DNA sequences also encode this same CDR3. The chain joins TRBV9 to TRBJ2-7, with TRBD2 identical over 9 bases. The germline CDR1 and CDR2 sequences are SGDLS and YYNGEE. The CDR3 totals 15 residues. V shed 0 bases and J 1 base; nucleotides not matched to a gene: 2. The CDR3 is CASSVAAGGSYEQYF. Here the CDR3 DNA reads TGTGCCAGCAGCGTAGCAGCGGGGGGTTCCTACGAGCAGTACTTC.

The V and J genes are TRBV18 and TRBJ2-5, with D possibly called TRBD1 or TRBD2 (5 bases each). CDR1 KGHSH and CDR2 LQKENI come from the germline V gene. CDR3 size: 16 residues. V lost 6 bases, J lost 2 bases, and 19 bases lay in between. The CDR3 DNA reads as TGTGCCAGCTCCTATTTGAGGGGCCCCCAGCAAGAGACCCAGTACTTC. Protein: CASSYLRGPQQETQYF.

The V call is TRBV19, the J call TRBJ2-1, with 7 bases matching TRBD1. Germline V gene data show CDR1 as LNHDA and CDR2 as SQIVND (reference sequence). V was pared by 5 bases and J by 10 bases, with 11 bases of the junction left unmatched. This CDR3 has 14 amino acids. The CDR3 nucleotides are TGTGCCAGTAGTGTTTCCGGGACAGCAGGGGAGCAGTTCTTC. Its protein product is CASSVSGTAGEQFF.

The chain employs TRBV11-2 and TRBJ1-6, with unresolved D. CDR1 SGHAT and CDR2 FQNNGV come from the germline V gene. The V gene lost 4 bases and the J gene lost 10 bases, with 20 bases spanning the gap. The CDR3 covers 16 residues. The DNA for the CDR3 is TGTGCCAGCAGCTCCCTAGCGGTTCAGACCCAGTCACCCCTCCACTTT. It is translated as CASSSLAVQTQSPLHF. The complete variable domain, with remaining parts taken from reference TRBV11-2 and TRBJ1-6, reads EAGVAQSPRYKIIEKRQSVAFWCNPISGHATLYWYQQILGQGPKLLIQFQNNGVVDDSQLPKDRFSAERLKGVDSTLKIQPAKLEDSAVYLCASSSLAVQTQSPLHFGNGTRLTVT.

The rearrangement links TRBV6-1 to TRBJ2-1; D is possibly TRBD1 or TRBD2 (5 bases each). V was cut by 11 bases and J by 3 bases, with 11 bases left in between. Germline lookup yields CDR1 MNHNS and CDR2 SASEGT. The CDR3 has 12 residues. CDR3 protein: CAVEGSYNEQFF. DNA for the CDR3: TGTGCCGTAGAGGGGAGCTACAATGAGCAGTTCTTC.

The gene calls are TRBV7-2 and TRBJ2-7, with TRBD1 identical over 8 bases. Germline V lookup: CDR1 SGHTA, CDR2 FQGNSA. This CDR3 has 15 amino acids. Trimming took 5 bases from V and 9 from J; bases not matched to a gene: 15. The CDR3 bases are TGTGCCAGCAGCCAAGGACTTGGACAGGGTGGTGGGCAGTACTTC. This gives the protein CASSQGLGQGGGQYF.

The chain couples TRBV6-1 to TRBJ1-2; D might be TRBD1 (5 bases). V was cut by 6 bases and J by 0 bases, with 14 bases left in between. Germline CDR1 MNHNS, CDR2 SASEGT. The CDR3 spans 15 residues. CDR3 residues: CASRIGTVANYGYTF. DNA of the CDR3: TGTGCCAGCAGGATCGGGACGGTAGCTAACTATGGCTACACCTTC.

Note on this clone: Other nucleotide sequences from this sample produce the same CDR3. The chain employs TRBV18 and TRBJ2-1; TRBD1 is a possible D gene (6 bases). Germline V lookup: CDR1 KGHSH, CDR2 LQKENI. Trimming left V 6 bases short and J 7 bases short, with 10 bases between. There are 12 residues in the CDR3. The chain's CDR3 is CASSLGGNEQFF. DNA of the CDR3: TGTGCCAGCTCCCTAGGGGGAAATGAGCAGTTCTTC.

The chain recombines TRBV9 with TRBJ2-7; D is unclear. Germline lookup yields CDR1 SGDLS and CDR2 YYNGEE. The CDR3 is made up of 15 amino acids. The V gene lost 4 bases and the J gene lost 2 bases, with 16 bases spanning the gap. DNA of the CDR3: TGTGCCAGCAGCCCTTCTTCGACGTTGACCTACGAGCAGTACTTC. It specifies CASSPSSTLTYEQYF.

This clone came up a few times. CDR3 region: CSVAYSEKLFF. DNA for the CDR3: TGCAGCGTCGCATACAGTGAAAAACTGTTTTTT. The chain has TRBV29-1 and TRBJ1-4; unclear D gene. The germline gives CDR1 SQVTM, CDR2 ANQGSEA. Trimming shortened V by 6 bases and J by 7 bases, and 9 bases separated the two germline ends. The CDR3 length is 11 residues.

This clone was seen once. The V call is TRBV6-1, the J call TRBJ1-6; tentatively, D is TRBD1 (6 bases). The CDR3 runs 15 residues. From germline, CDR1 is MNHNS and CDR2 SASEGT. Trimming left V 7 bases short and J 7 bases short, with 17 bases between. The CDR3 sequence is CASTAGQGHNSPLHF. The CDR3 bases are TGTGCCAGCACCGCCGGGCAGGGGCACAATTCACCCCTCCACTTT.

About this clone itself: The same CDR3 can be traced to other DNA sequences in this sample. This chain joins TRBV18 and TRBJ2-7, with a weak D call TRBD1 (5 bases). V was trimmed by 3 bases and J by 2 bases, leaving 8 bases between them. CDR1 is KGHSH and CDR2 is LQKENI in the germline V gene. The CDR3 sequence is 13 residues long. CDR3 sequence (DNA): TGTGCCAGCTCACCTCAAGGGGCCTACGAGCAGTACTTC. Translated: CASSPQGAYEQYF.

The chain joins TRBV6-6 to TRBJ1-3; D gene ambiguous. The germline V and J ends were trimmed by 6 bases and 0 bases, with 12 bases remaining between them. Germline V CDR1 and CDR2: MNHNY, SVGAGI (reference sequence). The CDR3 consists of 15 residues. This CDR3 is CASSPAYASGNTIYF. CDR3 nucleotides: TGTGCCAGCAGCCCCGCGTATGCCTCTGGAAACACCATATATTTT.

Worth noting for this clone: This CDR3 is also generated by other DNA sequences in the sample. The chain is built from TRBV4-3 and TRBJ2-2; no clear D. CDR1 and CDR2 from the germline V gene are LGHNA and YSLEER. V lost 0 bases, J lost 4 bases, and 3 bases lay in between. The CDR3 is 13 amino acids. CDR3 sequence reads: CASSQDRTGELFF. As DNA, the CDR3 is TGCGCCAGCAGCCAAGACCGCACCGGGGAGCTGTTTTTT.

The V call is TRBV4-1, the J call TRBJ2-7, with D possibly being TRBD1 (6 bases). The length of the CDR3 is 18 residues. The germline gives CDR1 MGHRA, CDR2 YSYEKL. Between the trimmed V and J ends, which lost 4 bases and 2 bases, there was a span of 24 bases. The chain's CDR3 is CASSPGAGVTTLPYEQYF. CDR3 DNA: TGCGCCAGCAGCCCAGGGGCAGGGGTCACTACCTTGCCCTACGAGCAGTACTTC.

This chain links TRBV29-1 with TRBJ2-7, with 7 nucleotides matching TRBD2. V was pared by 2 bases and J by 3 bases, with 4 bases of the junction left unmatched. The CDR3 sequence is 13 residues long. The germline gives CDR1 SQVTM, CDR2 ANQGSEA. This CDR3 is CSVETGGFYEQYF. Here the CDR3 DNA reads TGCAGCGTTGAAACGGGGGGTTTCTACGAGCAGTACTTC.

This sequence joins TRBV2 and TRBJ2-7, with D unresolved. V lost 7 bases to trimming and J lost 1 base, with 11 bases between them. Germline V gene lookup returns CDR1 SNHLY and CDR2 FYNNEI. There are 13 residues in the CDR3. CDR3 in DNA: TGTGCCAGCAACATCGAGAGGTCCTACGAGCAGTACTTC. This translates into CASNIERSYEQYF. Using reference TRBV2 and TRBJ2-7 for the parts outside the CDR3, the full variable domain is EPEVTQTPSHQVTQMGQEVILRCVPISNHLYFYWYRQILGQKVEFLVSFYNNEISEKSEIFDDQFSVERPDGSNFTLKIRSTKLEDSAMYFCASNIERSYEQYFGPGTRLTVT.

The chain links TRBV5-1 to TRBJ2-3; TRBD2 agrees at 7 bases. CDR1 is SGHRS, CDR2 YFSETQ, per germline. This CDR3 is 16 amino acids long. J was trimmed by 6 bases and V by 2 bases; bases with no gene match: 12. CDR3 sequence reads: CASSLSGDPGWDTQYF. As DNA, the CDR3 is TGCGCCAGCAGCTTAAGCGGGGACCCGGGATGGGATACGCAGTATTTT.

V usage is TRBV2 and J usage is TRBJ2-2; D is possibly TRBD2 (5 bases). Germline CDR1 is SNHLY and CDR2 is FYNNEI. V lost 5 bases and J 4 bases, leaving 8 bases between the germline ends. There are 13 residues in the CDR3. The chain's CDR3 is CASSLTSTGELFF. Here the CDR3 DNA reads TGTGCCAGCAGTCTCACTAGCACCGGGGAGCTGTTTTTT.

Remarks on this clone: Other nucleotide sequences from this sample produce the same CDR3. The V gene is TRBV19, the J gene TRBJ2-1, with D possibly TRBD2 on 5 matching bases. V was pared by 1 base and J by 4 bases, with 8 bases between. The V gene's germline CDR1 is LNHDA and CDR2 SQIVND (reference sequence). This CDR3 region has 14 residues. This chain's CDR3 is CASSIGLAYNEQFF. CDR3 sequence (DNA): TGTGCCAGTAGTATAGGTCTAGCTTACAATGAGCAGTTCTTC. Based on the CDR3 plus reference TRBV19 and TRBJ2-1, the full variable domain is DGGITQSPKYLFRKEGQNVTLSCEQNLNHDAMYWYRQDPGQGLRLIYYSQIVNDFQKGDIAEGYSVSREKKESFPLTVTSAQKNPTAFYLCASSIGLAYNEQFFGPGTRLTVL.

With regard to this clone: In the same sample, other DNA sequences code for this CDR3. This chain joins TRBV30 and TRBJ1-5; D not resolved. The CDR3 covers 13 residues. Germline CDR1 is GTSNPN and CDR2 is SVGIG (reference sequence). V was pared by 0 bases and J by 1 base, with 4 bases between. CDR3 sequence: CAWSVESNQPQHF. DNA for the CDR3: TGTGCCTGGAGTGTAGAAAGCAATCAGCCCCAGCATTTT. The complete variable domain, with remaining parts taken from reference TRBV30 and TRBJ1-5, reads SQTIHQWPATLVQPVGSPLSLECTVEGTSNPNLYWYRQAAGRGLQLLFYSVGIGQISSEVPQNLSASRPQDRQFILSSKKLLLSDSGFYLCAWSVESNQPQHFGDGTRLSIL.